Listed here is a single T cell receptor beta chain. The antigen remains unidentified. The source of the sample is a study of beta chain features in type 1 diabetes. TCRB transcripts that were expressed got sequenced, as all of the isolated RNA had been reverse transcribed. Here immunoSEQ multiplex PCR was the method, and the copy in TCRdb shows in-frame clones only, minus some. This table has 600,000 to 700,000 clones, 13% appearing once. The CDR3 length is 14 residues. Per the germline V gene, CDR1 is MGHDK and CDR2 is SYGVNS. With 5 bases removed from V and 5 bases from J, the gap between germline ends came to 15 bases. Study results and limitations: Fewer junction insertions and more nucleotide deletions appeared in type 1 diabetes patients. Shortening that was moderate but significant affected the TCRB CDR3s of Type 1 diabetes patients in all four CD4+ subsets.

This TCR derives from a young man with type 1 diabetes. The sample was naive CD4+ T cells from blood. The chain employs TRBV25-1 and TRBJ1-1, with D possibly being TRBD1 (5 bases). CDR3: CASSRVPGGTEAFF. CDR3 sequence (DNA): TGTGCCAGCAGTAGGGTCCCGGGGGGGACTGAAGCTTTCTTT.